This T cell receptor beta chain was profiled in a study of blood T cell repertoires in COVID-19. Overall study: Specimens from acute and convalescent COVID-19 originated in the United States, Italy and Spain. Nucleic acid was either cDNA or gDNA, and it came from T cells, B-cell-depleted T cells, or PBMCs.

Authors' analysis steps: Using reference gene primer amplification, nucleated cell counts were estimated. Generated by immunoSEQ multiplex PCR, the TCRdb table keeps only in-frame clones and is missing some. The V and J calls and clone size are taken from that table; D and trimming were inferred from the DNA. The data contain about 170,000 clones, roughly 84% of them singletons. Trimming removed 6 bases from V and 11 bases from J, with 20 bases in between. The CDR3 consists of 15 residues. The germline V gene encodes CDR1 MDHEN and CDR2 SYDVKM. This chain connects TRBV28 to TRBJ1-6; the D is unclear. This TCR came from an older man with active or convalescent COVID-19. Sequencing was carried out using peripheral blood. CDR3 region: CASRTRGPNTTPLHF. CDR3 nucleotide sequence: TGTGCCAGCAGGACCCGCGGGCCCAATACGACACCCCTCCACTTT.